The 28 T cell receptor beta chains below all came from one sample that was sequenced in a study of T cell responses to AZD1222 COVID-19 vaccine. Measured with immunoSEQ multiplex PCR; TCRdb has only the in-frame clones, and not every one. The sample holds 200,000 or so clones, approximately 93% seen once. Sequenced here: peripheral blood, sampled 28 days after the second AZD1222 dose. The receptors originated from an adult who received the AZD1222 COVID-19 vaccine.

The CDR3 DNA follows: TGCAGTGTCGCATACAATGAGCAGTTCTTC. It specifies CSVAYNEQFF. The chain recombines TRBV20-1 with TRBJ2-1; the D is unclear. Between the trimmed V and J ends, which lost 7 bases and 4 bases, there was a span of 5 bases. Germline loops: CDR1 DFQATT, CDR2 SNEGSKA (reference sequence). There are 10 residues in the CDR3.

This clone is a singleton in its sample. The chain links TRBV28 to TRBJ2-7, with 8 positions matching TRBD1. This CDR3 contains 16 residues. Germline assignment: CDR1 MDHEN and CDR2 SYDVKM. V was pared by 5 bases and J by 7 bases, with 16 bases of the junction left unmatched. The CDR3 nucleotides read TGTGCCAGCAGTCCCCCCTGGGCGCAGGGGGCTCGTGAGCAGTACTTC. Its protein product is CASSPPWAQGAREQYF.

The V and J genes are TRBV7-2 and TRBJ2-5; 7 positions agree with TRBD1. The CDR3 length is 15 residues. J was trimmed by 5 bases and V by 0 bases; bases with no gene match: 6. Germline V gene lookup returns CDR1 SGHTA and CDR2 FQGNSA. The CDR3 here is CASSLALTGLETQYF. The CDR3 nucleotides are TGTGCCAGCAGCTTAGCCTTGACAGGGCTGGAGACCCAGTACTTC.

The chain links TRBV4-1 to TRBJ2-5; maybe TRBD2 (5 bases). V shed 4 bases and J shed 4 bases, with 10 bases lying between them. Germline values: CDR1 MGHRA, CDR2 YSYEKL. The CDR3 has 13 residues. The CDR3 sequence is CASSPFAGETQYF. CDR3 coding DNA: TGCGCCAGCAGCCCCTTTGCGGGAGAGACCCAGTACTTC.

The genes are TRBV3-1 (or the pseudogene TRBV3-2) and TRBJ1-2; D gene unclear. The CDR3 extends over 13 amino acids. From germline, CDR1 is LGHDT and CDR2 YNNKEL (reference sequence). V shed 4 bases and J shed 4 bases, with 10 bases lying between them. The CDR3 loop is CASSPFVGYGYTF. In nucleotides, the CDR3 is TGTGCCAGCAGCCCCTTCGTAGGCTATGGCTACACCTTC.

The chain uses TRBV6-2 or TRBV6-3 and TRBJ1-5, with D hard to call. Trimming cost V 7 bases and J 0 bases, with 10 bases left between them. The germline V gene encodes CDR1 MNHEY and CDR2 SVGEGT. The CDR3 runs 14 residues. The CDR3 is CASIPFGSNQPQHF. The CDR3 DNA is TGTGCCAGCATCCCCTTTGGTAGCAATCAGCCCCAGCATTTT.

CDR3 bases: TGTGCCACCAGCAGAACGGGGGGCTACTCCTACAATGAGCAGTTCTTC. It is translated as CATSRTGGYSYNEQFF. V is TRBV15 and J is TRBJ2-1; a possible D gene is TRBD2 (7 bases). The CDR3 sequence is 16 residues long. Trimming left V 2 bases short and J 0 bases short, with 11 bases between. The germline gives CDR1 LNHNV, CDR2 YYDKDF (reference sequence).

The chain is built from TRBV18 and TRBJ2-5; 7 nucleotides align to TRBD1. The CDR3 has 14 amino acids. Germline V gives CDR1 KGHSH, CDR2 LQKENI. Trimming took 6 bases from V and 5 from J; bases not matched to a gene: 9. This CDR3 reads CASSLARTGETQYF. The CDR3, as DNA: TGTGCCAGCTCCTTGGCACGGACAGGCGAGACCCAGTACTTC.

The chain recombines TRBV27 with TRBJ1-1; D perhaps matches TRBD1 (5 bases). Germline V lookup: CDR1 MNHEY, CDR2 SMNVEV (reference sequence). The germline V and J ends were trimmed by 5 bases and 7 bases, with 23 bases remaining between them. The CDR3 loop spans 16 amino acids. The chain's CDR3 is CASSPYPGPSSGEAFF. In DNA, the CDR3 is TGTGCCAGCAGTCCCTATCCGGGACCCTCTTCGGGTGAAGCTTTCTTT.

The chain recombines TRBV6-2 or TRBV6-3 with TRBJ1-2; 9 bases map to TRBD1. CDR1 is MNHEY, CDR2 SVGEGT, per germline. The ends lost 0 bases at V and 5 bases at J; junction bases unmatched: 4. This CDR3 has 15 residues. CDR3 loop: CASSYSTGTGYGYTF. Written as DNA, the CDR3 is TGTGCCAGCAGTTACTCGACAGGGACAGGGTATGGCTACACCTTC.

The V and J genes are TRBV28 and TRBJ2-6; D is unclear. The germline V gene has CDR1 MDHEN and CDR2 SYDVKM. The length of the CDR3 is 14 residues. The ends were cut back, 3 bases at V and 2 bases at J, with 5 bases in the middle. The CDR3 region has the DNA TGTGCCAGCAGTTTCGTAGCTGGGGCCAACGTCCTGACTTTC. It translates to CASSFVAGANVLTF.

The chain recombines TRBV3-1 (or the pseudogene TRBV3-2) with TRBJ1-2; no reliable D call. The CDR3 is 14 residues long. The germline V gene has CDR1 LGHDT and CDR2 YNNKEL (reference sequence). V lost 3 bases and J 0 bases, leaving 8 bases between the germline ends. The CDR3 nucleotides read TGTGCCAGCAGCCAGGCTGGGGCTAACTATGGCTACACCTTC. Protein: CASSQAGANYGYTF.

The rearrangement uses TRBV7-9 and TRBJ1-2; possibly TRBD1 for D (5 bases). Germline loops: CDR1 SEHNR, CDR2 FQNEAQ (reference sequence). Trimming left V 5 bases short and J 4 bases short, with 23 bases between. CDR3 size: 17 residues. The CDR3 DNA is TGTGCCAGCAGCGCCCAGGGAGGGACGGGTACGCGCTATGGCTACACCTTC. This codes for CASSAQGGTGTRYGYTF.

The CDR3, as DNA: TGTGCCACCAGCAGGACGACAGGGCACAATCAGCCCCAGCATTTT. Its translation is CATSRTTGHNQPQHF. This chain uses TRBV15 with TRBJ1-5, with 7 bases aligning to TRBD1. The CDR3 contains 15 residues. V lost 3 bases to trimming and J lost 3 bases; unmatched junction nucleotides: 5. Per the germline V gene, CDR1 is LNHNV and CDR2 is YYDKDF (reference sequence). The variable domain in full, with the rest retrieved from reference TRBV15 and TRBJ1-5, is DAMVIQNPRYQVTQFGKPVTLSCSQTLNHNVMYWYQQKSSQAPKLLFHYYDKDFNNEADTPDNFQSRRPNTSFCFLDIRSPGLGDTAMYLCATSRTTGHNQPQHFGDGTRLSIL.

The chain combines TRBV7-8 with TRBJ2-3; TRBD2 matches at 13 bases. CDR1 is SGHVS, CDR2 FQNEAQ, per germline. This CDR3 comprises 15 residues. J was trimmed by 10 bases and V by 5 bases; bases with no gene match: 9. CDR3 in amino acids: CASSQGTSGAVAQYF. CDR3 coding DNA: TGTGCCAGCAGCCAGGGGACTAGCGGGGCCGTTGCGCAGTATTTT. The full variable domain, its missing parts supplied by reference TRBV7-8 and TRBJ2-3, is GAGVSQSPRYKVAKRGQDVALRCDPISGHVSLFWYQQALGQGPEFLTYFQNEAQLDKSGLPSDRFFAERPEGSVSTLKIQRTQQEDSAVYLCASSQGTSGAVAQYFGPGTRLTVL.

CDR3 sequence: CASSLRGGINQPQHF. In DNA form, the CDR3 reads TGTGCCAGCAGCTTGAGGGGCGGGATCAATCAGCCCCAGCATTTT. This chain joins TRBV5-6 and TRBJ1-5; weak D call: TRBD1 (5 bases). This CDR3 is built from 15 residues. V was trimmed by 1 base and J by 3 bases, leaving 11 bases between them. Germline values: CDR1 SGHDT, CDR2 YYEEEE.

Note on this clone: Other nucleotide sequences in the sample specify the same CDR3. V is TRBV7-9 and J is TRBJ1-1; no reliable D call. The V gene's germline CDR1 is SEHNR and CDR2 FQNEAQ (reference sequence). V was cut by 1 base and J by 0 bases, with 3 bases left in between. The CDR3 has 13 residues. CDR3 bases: TGTGCCAGCAGCTTAGAGGTGAACACTGAAGCTTTCTTT. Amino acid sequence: CASSLEVNTEAFF.

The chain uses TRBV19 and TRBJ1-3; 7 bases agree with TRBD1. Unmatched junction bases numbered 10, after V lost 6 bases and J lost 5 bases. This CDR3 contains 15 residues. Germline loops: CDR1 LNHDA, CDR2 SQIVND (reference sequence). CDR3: CASRTTGTDRNTIYF. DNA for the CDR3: TGTGCCAGTAGGACGACCGGGACAGACAGAAACACCATATATTTT.

Here the CDR3 DNA reads TGTGCCAGTAGTGAATACACTGAAGCTTTCTTT. It translates to CASSEYTEAFF. The chain has TRBV19 and TRBJ1-1; D remains ambiguous. Germline V gene data show CDR1 as LNHDA and CDR2 as SQIVND (reference sequence). The CDR3 sequence is 11 residues long. The V end lost 5 bases, the J end lost 3 bases, and 4 bases lay between the germline ends. The full variable domain, rest sourced from reference TRBV19 and TRBJ1-1, is DGGITQSPKYLFRKEGQNVTLSCEQNLNHDAMYWYRQDPGQGLRLIYYSQIVNDFQKGDIAEGYSVSREKKESFPLTVTSAQKNPTAFYLCASSEYTEAFFGQGTRLTVV.

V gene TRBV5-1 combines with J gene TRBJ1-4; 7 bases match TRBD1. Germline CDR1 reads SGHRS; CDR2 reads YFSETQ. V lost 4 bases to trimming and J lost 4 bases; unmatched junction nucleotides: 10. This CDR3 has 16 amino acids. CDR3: CASSGGDRAYNEKLFF. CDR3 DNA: TGCGCCAGCAGCGGGGGGGACAGAGCTTATAATGAAAAACTGTTTTTT.

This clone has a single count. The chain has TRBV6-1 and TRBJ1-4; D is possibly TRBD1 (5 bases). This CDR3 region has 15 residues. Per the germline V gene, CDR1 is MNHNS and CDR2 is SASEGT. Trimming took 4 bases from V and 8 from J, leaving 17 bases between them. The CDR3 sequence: CASSVRGVPREKLFF. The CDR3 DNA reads TGTGCCAGCAGTGTTAGAGGGGTGCCGAGGGAAAAACTGTTTTTT.

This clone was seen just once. CDR3 sequence reads: CASSPRGGQTEDGYTF. The CDR3 DNA follows: TGTGCCAGCAGCCCCCGAGGGGGCCAGACCGAAGATGGCTACACCTTC. The chain links TRBV3-1 (or the pseudogene TRBV3-2) to TRBJ1-2, with 7 bases that match TRBD1. The trim removed 4 bases at V and 6 bases at J, leaving 14 bases unmatched. The CDR3 extends over 16 amino acids. The germline V gene encodes CDR1 LGHDT and CDR2 YNNKEL (reference sequence).

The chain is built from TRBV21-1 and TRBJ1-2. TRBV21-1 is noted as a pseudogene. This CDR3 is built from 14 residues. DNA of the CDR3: TGTGCCAGCAGCAAGGGAAGGTTTAGCTATGGCTACACCTTC. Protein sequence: CASSKGRFSYGYTF.

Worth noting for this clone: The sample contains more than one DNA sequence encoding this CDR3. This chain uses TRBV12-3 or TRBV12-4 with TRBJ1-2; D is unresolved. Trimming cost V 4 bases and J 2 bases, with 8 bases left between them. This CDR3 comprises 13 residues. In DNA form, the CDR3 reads TGTGCCAGCAGTTCGGGGTCAAACTATGGCTACACCTTC. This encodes CASSSGSNYGYTF.

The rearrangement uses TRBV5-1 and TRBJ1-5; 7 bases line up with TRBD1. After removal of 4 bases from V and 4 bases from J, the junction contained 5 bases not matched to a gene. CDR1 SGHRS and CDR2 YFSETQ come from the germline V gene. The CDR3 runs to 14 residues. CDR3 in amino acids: CASSAGQPNQPQHF. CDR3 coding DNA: TGCGCCAGCAGCGCGGGACAGCCAAATCAGCCCCAGCATTTT.

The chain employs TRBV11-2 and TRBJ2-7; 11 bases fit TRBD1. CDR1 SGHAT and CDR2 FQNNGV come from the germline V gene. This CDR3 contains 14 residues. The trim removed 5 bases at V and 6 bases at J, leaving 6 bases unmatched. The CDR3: CASSPGQGDPEQYF. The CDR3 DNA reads TGTGCCAGCAGCCCGGGACAGGGGGATCCCGAGCAGTACTTC.

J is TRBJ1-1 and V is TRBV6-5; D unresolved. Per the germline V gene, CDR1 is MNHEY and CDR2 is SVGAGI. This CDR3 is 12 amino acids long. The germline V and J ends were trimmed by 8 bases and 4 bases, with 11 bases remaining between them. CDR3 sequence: CASRRRSTEAFF. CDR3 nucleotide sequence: TGTGCCAGCCGACGTAGGAGCACTGAAGCTTTCTTT.

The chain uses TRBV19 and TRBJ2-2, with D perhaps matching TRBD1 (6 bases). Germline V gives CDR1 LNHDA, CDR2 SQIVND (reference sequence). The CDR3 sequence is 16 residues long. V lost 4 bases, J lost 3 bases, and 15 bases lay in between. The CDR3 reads CASSKGVRADTGELFF. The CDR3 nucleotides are TGTGCCAGTAGTAAGGGGGTGAGGGCGGACACCGGGGAGCTGTTTTTT. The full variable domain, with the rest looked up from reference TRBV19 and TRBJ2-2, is DGGITQSPKYLFRKEGQNVTLSCEQNLNHDAMYWYRQDPGQGLRLIYYSQIVNDFQKGDIAEGYSVSREKKESFPLTVTSAQKNPTAFYLCASSKGVRADTGELFFGEGSRLTVL.